A single sample is the source of the 32 T cell receptor beta chains below, sequenced in a study of T-cell memory formation after mild COVID-19. In TCRdb, the 5' RACE reads were re-called with MiXCR into one record per CDR3 protein. The repertoire holds roughly 500,000 distinct CDR3 sequences, with about a fifth as singletons. The sample was PBMCs or a T cell subset sorted from them (not recorded which). The receptors were sampled from an adult woman who had mild COVID-19 (a few samples of this study predate the infection). Cell type and time point are not known.

The table lists this clonotype with a few counts. The chain couples TRBV6-5 to TRBJ1-5; D perhaps matches TRBD1 (5 bases). This CDR3 spans 15 amino acids. In germline, CDR1 is MNHEY, CDR2 SVGAGI. V lost 6 bases to trimming and J lost 4 bases, with 16 bases between them. CDR3 sequence reads: CASSRWGGTNQPQHF. The CDR3 DNA is TGTGCCAGCAGCCGGTGGGGGGGGACGAATCAGCCCCAGCATTTT.

This clonotype was seen a handful of times. CDR3 sequence: CASSKNNQPQHF. The CDR3 nucleotides read TGTGCCAGCAGTAAGAACAATCAGCCCCAGCATTTT. The chain combines TRBV27 with TRBJ1-5; the D is unclear. Germline loops: CDR1 MNHEY, CDR2 SMNVEV (reference sequence). Between the trimmed V and J ends, which lost 5 bases and 3 bases, there was a span of 5 bases. The CDR3 runs 12 residues.

This clonotype was found a few times. The rearrangement joins TRBV5-1 to TRBJ2-1, with a weak D call TRBD1 (6 bases). V was cut by 4 bases and J by 1 base, with 21 bases left in between. CDR3 size: 18 residues. Per germline, CDR1 SGHRS and CDR2 YFSETQ. The CDR3 is CASSPSRGRGLSYNEQFF. For the CDR3, the DNA is TGCGCCAGCAGCCCCTCCCGGGGTAGGGGGTTGTCCTACAATGAGCAGTTCTTC.

The chain recombines TRBV7-9 with TRBJ2-2, with TRBD1 matching 7 bases. Germline lookup yields CDR1 SEHNR and CDR2 FQNEAQ (reference sequence). J gave up 1 base and V 4 bases, and 6 bases lay outside the gene matches. The CDR3 loop spans 16 amino acids. CDR3 in amino acids: CASSSRDSQNTGELFF. In DNA, the CDR3 is TGTGCCAGCAGCTCCCGGGACAGCCAGAACACCGGGGAGCTGTTTTTT. Complete variable domain (other parts from reference TRBV7-9 and TRBJ2-2): DTGVSQNPRHKITKRGQNVTFRCDPISEHNRLYWYRQTLGQGPEFLTYFQNEAQLEKSRLLSDRFSAERPKGSFSTLEIQRTEQGDSAMYLCASSSRDSQNTGELFFGEGSRLTVL.

The chain combines TRBV10-3 with TRBJ2-1, with D perhaps TRBD2 (5 bases). Trimming removed 2 bases at V and 0 bases at J, with 11 bases between. The CDR3 contains 16 residues. Germline V gives CDR1 ENHRY, CDR2 SYGVKD. DNA for the CDR3: TGTGCCATCAGTGAGAGCGGACGGAGCTCCTACAATGAGCAGTTCTTC. It encodes CAISESGRSSYNEQFF.

The rearrangement links TRBV19 to TRBJ2-3; TRBD2 matches 13 bases. CDR3 length: 16 amino acids. Per germline, CDR1 LNHDA and CDR2 SQIVND (reference sequence). V shed 5 bases, J shed 4 bases, and the junction held 6 bases outside the gene matches. CDR3 protein: CASSPRLAGGPDTQYF. The CDR3 bases are TGTGCCAGTAGTCCCCGACTAGCGGGGGGACCAGATACGCAGTATTTT.

The J gene is TRBJ2-3, the V gene TRBV9, with a weak D call TRBD2 (5 bases). Germline values: CDR1 SGDLS, CDR2 YYNGEE. Trimming removed 3 bases from V and 3 bases from J, with 8 bases in between. The CDR3 extends over 13 amino acids. This chain's CDR3 is CASSGRRTDTQYF. The DNA of the CDR3 is TGTGCCAGCAGCGGGAGGAGAACAGATACGCAGTATTTT.

The chain uses TRBV30 and TRBJ1-1; D remains ambiguous. Per the germline V gene, CDR1 is GTSNPN and CDR2 is SVGIG (reference sequence). The CDR3 loop spans 12 amino acids. Trimming shortened V by 1 base and J by 10 bases, and 13 bases separated the two germline ends. The CDR3 loop reads CAWSAGAGPAFF. The CDR3 nucleotides read TGTGCCTGGAGTGCTGGTGCAGGTCCAGCTTTCTTT. Full variable domain (rest looked up from reference TRBV30 and TRBJ1-1): SQTIHQWPATLVQPVGSPLSLECTVEGTSNPNLYWYRQAAGRGLQLLFYSVGIGQISSEVPQNLSASRPQDRQFILSSKKLLLSDSGFYLCAWSAGAGPAFFGQGTRLTVV.

This clonotype was found a few times. J is TRBJ2-5 and V is TRBV24-1, with D tentatively TRBD1 (6 bases). This CDR3 is built from 17 residues. Trimming left V 2 bases short and J 2 bases short, with 17 bases between. Germline V lookup: CDR1 KGHDR, CDR2 SFDVKD. CDR3 sequence: CATSDSGAGAPQETQYF. In DNA, the CDR3 is TGTGCCACCAGTGATTCCGGGGCAGGGGCCCCTCAAGAGACCCAGTACTTC.

The V gene is TRBV7-9, the J gene TRBJ2-7; D not certain. The V gene lost 2 bases and the J gene lost 3 bases, with 5 bases spanning the gap. Germline assignment: CDR1 SEHNR and CDR2 FQNEAQ (reference sequence). This CDR3 is 12 amino acids long. Written as DNA, the CDR3 is TGTGCCAGCAGCTTATTTAACTACGAGCAGTACTTC. Translating it yields CASSLFNYEQYF.

This clonotype was counted only a few times. This chain uses TRBV5-5 with TRBJ2-3; possible D gene TRBD1, 5 bases. The CDR3 sequence is 15 residues long. Germline loops: CDR1 SGHKS, CDR2 YYEKEE (reference sequence). Trimming removed 0 bases at V and 4 bases at J, with 12 bases between. CDR3 nucleotide sequence: TGTGCCAGCAGCTTGGAAACCCTCAGGGCAGATACGCAGTATTTT. It is translated as CASSLETLRADTQYF.

The J gene is TRBJ1-5, the V gene TRBV6-6, with D tentatively TRBD1 (6 bases). Per the germline V gene, CDR1 is MNHNY and CDR2 is SVGAGI (reference sequence). The CDR3 contains 14 residues. The germline V and J ends were trimmed by 7 bases and 0 bases, with 10 bases remaining between them. The CDR3 DNA is TGTGCCAGCAACAAGGGGGATAGCAATCAGCCCCAGCATTTT. Its translation: CASNKGDSNQPQHF.

This clonotype was recorded many times. The rearrangement links TRBV19 to TRBJ2-1, with a tentative D call TRBD1 (5 bases). The CDR3 runs to 12 residues. The germline V gene encodes CDR1 LNHDA and CDR2 SQIVND (reference sequence). The germline V and J ends were trimmed by 6 bases and 8 bases, with 11 bases remaining between them. In nucleotides, the CDR3 is TGTGCCAGTAGATCCAGGGTCCATGAGCAGTTCTTC. Translation: CASRSRVHEQFF.

This chain links TRBV12-3 or TRBV12-4 with TRBJ2-1, with D possibly TRBD1 on 6 matching bases. The CDR3 runs 14 residues. Between the trimmed V and J ends, which lost 7 bases and 1 base, there was a span of 11 bases. CDR3 sequence: CASKKDSSYNEQFF. The CDR3 nucleotides read TGTGCCAGCAAAAAGGACAGTTCCTACAATGAGCAGTTCTTC.

This clonotype came up a few times. The gene calls are TRBV6-2 or TRBV6-3 and TRBJ1-2; no clear D gene. Trimming removed 6 bases from V and 8 bases from J, with 7 bases in between. This CDR3 has 10 residues. The germline V gene has CDR1 MNHEY and CDR2 SVGEGT. CDR3 nucleotides: TGTGCCAGCAGACAGATGGGCTACACCTTC. It yields the protein CASRQMGYTF.

In this sample, this clonotype turned up many times. This CDR3 is CASSQLFPRNYGYTF. The CDR3, as DNA: TGCGCCAGCAGCCAACTTTTCCCCCGAAACTATGGCTACACCTTC. The J gene is TRBJ1-2, the V gene TRBV4-1; D unclear. Looked up from germline, CDR1 is MGHRA and CDR2 is YSYEKL. The CDR3 consists of 15 residues. V was cut by 2 bases and J by 2 bases, with 12 bases left in between.

J is TRBJ1-2 and V is TRBV29-1; unclear D gene. The CDR3 is 14 residues long. Germline loops: CDR1 SQVTM, CDR2 ANQGSEA. Trimming removed 3 bases at V and 4 bases at J, with 15 bases between. CDR3 residues: CSVDARGGSYGYTF. The CDR3 bases are TGCAGCGTTGACGCCCGGGGTGGGAGCTATGGCTACACCTTC.

This clonotype was observed a handful of times. The chain is built from TRBV6-6 and TRBJ1-5; the match to TRBD1 covers 9 bases. The CDR3 has 13 residues. The germline gives CDR1 MNHNY, CDR2 SVGAGI (reference sequence). V gave up 7 bases and J gave up 5 bases; unmatched junction bases: 3. The CDR3 region is CASTRQGDQPQHF. As DNA, the CDR3 is TGTGCCAGCACCCGACAGGGGGATCAGCCCCAGCATTTT.

This clonotype was seen only a few times. The chain links TRBV29-1 to TRBJ2-1; weak D call: TRBD2 (5 bases). The CDR3 sequence is 13 residues long. Trimming cost V 4 bases and J 6 bases, with 13 bases left between them. Per germline, CDR1 SQVTM and CDR2 ANQGSEA. The CDR3 nucleotides read TGCAGCGTTGGCGAGGGTCGCGGCAATGAGCAGTTCTTC. Translating it yields CSVGEGRGNEQFF.

The CDR3 DNA follows: TGTGCCACCAGTGATTTGCTTGGTGAGCAGTTCTTC. This encodes CATSDLLGEQFF. The chain combines TRBV24-1 with TRBJ2-1, with D uncertain. Germline-derived CDR1 and CDR2 are KGHDR and SFDVKD. V shed 0 bases and J shed 9 bases, with 5 bases lying between them. The CDR3 totals 12 residues.

J is TRBJ2-2 and V is TRBV9, with TRBD2 identical over 7 bases. CDR3 size: 17 residues. Losses at the gene ends were 6 bases for V and 6 bases for J; bases not matched to a gene: 17. CDR1 and CDR2 from the germline V gene are SGDLS and YYNGEE. The CDR3 loop is CASTLTSGGGISGELFF. For the CDR3, the DNA is TGTGCCAGCACCCTGACGTCTGGCGGGGGTATTTCCGGGGAGCTGTTTTTT.

The CDR3 is CASSLDAMGGYEQYF. CDR3 coding DNA: TGCGCCAGCAGCTTGGATGCTATGGGGGGTTACGAGCAGTACTTC. The chain has TRBV5-1 and TRBJ2-7, with TRBD2 as a possible D gene (6 bases). The germline gives CDR1 SGHRS, CDR2 YFSETQ. The CDR3 covers 15 residues. Trimming took 0 bases from V and 4 from J, leaving 14 bases between them.

This clonotype was found a few times. V usage is TRBV5-5 and J usage is TRBJ1-2; tentatively, D is TRBD1 (5 bases). Trimming took 0 bases from V and 0 from J, leaving 6 bases between them. The CDR3 sequence is 14 residues long. Germline V gene data show CDR1 as SGHKS and CDR2 as YYEKEE (reference sequence). In nucleotides, the CDR3 is TGTGCCAGCAGCTTGGTGACAGCTAACTATGGCTACACCTTC. As protein: CASSLVTANYGYTF.

On this clonotype: A much bigger clone sits one base away, suggesting this may be a read error. The chain has TRBV24-1 and TRBJ2-7; D not certain. This CDR3 is 12 amino acids long. V was trimmed by 3 bases and J by 4 bases, leaving 6 bases between them. Germline values: CDR1 KGHDR, CDR2 SFDVKD. The CDR3 coding sequence is TGTGCCACCAGTGATACGGGTTACGAGCAGTACTTC. It specifies CATSDTGYEQYF.

The chain employs TRBV9 and TRBJ1-1; D not certain. Germline V gene data show CDR1 as SGDLS and CDR2 as YYNGEE. The length of the CDR3 is 11 residues. The germline V and J ends were trimmed by 2 bases and 5 bases, with 4 bases remaining between them. The CDR3 loop reads CASSVMTEAFF. The DNA of the CDR3 is TGTGCCAGCAGCGTTATGACTGAAGCTTTCTTT.

The chain carries TRBV20-1 and TRBJ2-7, with D maybe TRBD2 (5 bases). V dropped 6 bases and J dropped 0 bases, with 15 bases sitting between them. The CDR3 extends over 14 amino acids. Germline V gene data show CDR1 as DFQATT and CDR2 as SNEGSKA (reference sequence). CDR3 nucleotide sequence: TGCAGTGCGAGCCCTAGCTCCAGCTCCTACGAGCAGTACTTC. This codes for CSASPSSSSYEQYF.

CDR3 in amino acids: CASNRDSGQPQHF. In DNA, the CDR3 is TGTGCCAGCAATCGGGACTCGGGGCAGCCCCAGCATTTT. The rearrangement links TRBV2 to TRBJ1-5; TRBD1 is a possible D gene (5 bases). Trimming pared 7 bases from V and 7 bases from J, leaving 14 bases between. CDR1 is SNHLY, CDR2 FYNNEI, per germline. This CDR3 has 13 residues.

A few counts support this clonotype. This chain links TRBV3-1 with TRBJ2-3; no firm D call. V was cut by 1 base and J by 0 bases, with 11 bases left in between. Looked up from germline, CDR1 is LGHDT and CDR2 is YNNKEL (reference sequence). The CDR3 is 16 residues long. Here the CDR3 reads CASSQGVASSTDTQYF. The CDR3 region has the DNA TGTGCCAGCAGCCAAGGCGTGGCGTCTAGCACAGATACGCAGTATTTT.

This rearrangement joins TRBV12-3 or TRBV12-4 to TRBJ2-2; 7 nucleotides agree with TRBD2. V was pared by 5 bases and J by 3 bases, with 12 bases of the junction left unmatched. The CDR3 is 17 residues long. CDR3: CASSPPGLVVDTGELFF. The CDR3 DNA reads TGTGCCAGCAGTCCCCCCGGACTAGTTGTCGACACCGGGGAGCTGTTTTTT.

A few counts support this clonotype. The chain links TRBV6-2 or TRBV6-3 to TRBJ2-7, with TRBD2 identical over 8 bases. Germline V gene lookup returns CDR1 MNHEY and CDR2 SVGEGT. V was pared by 4 bases and J by 5 bases, with 7 bases of the junction left unmatched. The CDR3 is 14 amino acids. CDR3 amino acids: CASSSPGLGDEQYF. The CDR3 DNA reads as TGTGCCAGCAGTTCCCCGGGACTAGGTGACGAGCAGTACTTC.

This clonotype has a handful of counts. The chain employs TRBV11-3 and TRBJ2-3; TRBD1 might be the D (5 bases). Trimming took 5 bases from V and 6 from J, leaving 12 bases between them. The CDR3 spans 13 residues. Germline assignment: CDR1 SGHNT and CDR2 YENEEA. This CDR3 is CASSQDTQDTQYF. CDR3 sequence (DNA): TGTGCCAGCAGCCAGGACACACAGGATACGCAGTATTTT.

The chain joins TRBV19 to TRBJ1-5, with D possibly being TRBD1 (6 bases). Trimming left V 6 bases short and J 1 base short, with 19 bases between. The CDR3 sequence is 17 residues long. Germline CDR1 reads LNHDA; CDR2 reads SQIVND (reference sequence). CDR3 nucleotide sequence: TGTGCCAGTAGCACCAGACCTGACAGGATAAGCAATCAGCCCCAGCATTTT. Translation: CASSTRPDRISNQPQHF.